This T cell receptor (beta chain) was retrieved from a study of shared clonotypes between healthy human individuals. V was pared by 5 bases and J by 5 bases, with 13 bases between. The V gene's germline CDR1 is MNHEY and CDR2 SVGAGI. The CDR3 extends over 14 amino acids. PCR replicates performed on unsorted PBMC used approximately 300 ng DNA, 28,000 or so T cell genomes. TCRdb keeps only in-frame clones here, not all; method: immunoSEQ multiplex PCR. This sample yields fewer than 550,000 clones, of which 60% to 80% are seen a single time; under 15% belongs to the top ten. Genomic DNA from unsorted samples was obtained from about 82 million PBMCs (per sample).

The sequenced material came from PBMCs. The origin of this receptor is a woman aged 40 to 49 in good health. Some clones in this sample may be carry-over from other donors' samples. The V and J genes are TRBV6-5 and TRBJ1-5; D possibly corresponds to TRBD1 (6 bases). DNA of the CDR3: TGTGCCAGCAGTGAATTGGACAGCGATCAGCCCCAGCATTTT. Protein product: CASSELDSDQPQHF.